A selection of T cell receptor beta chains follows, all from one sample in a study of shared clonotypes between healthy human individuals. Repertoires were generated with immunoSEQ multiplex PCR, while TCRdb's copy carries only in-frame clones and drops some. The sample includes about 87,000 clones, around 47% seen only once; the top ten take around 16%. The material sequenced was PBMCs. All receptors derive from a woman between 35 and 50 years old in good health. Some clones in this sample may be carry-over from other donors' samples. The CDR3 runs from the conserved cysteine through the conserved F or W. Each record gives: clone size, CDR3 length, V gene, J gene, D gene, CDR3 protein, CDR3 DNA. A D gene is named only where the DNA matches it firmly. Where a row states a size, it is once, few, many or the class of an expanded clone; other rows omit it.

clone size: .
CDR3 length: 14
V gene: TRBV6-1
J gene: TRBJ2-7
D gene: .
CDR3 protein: CASSRTTALNEQYF
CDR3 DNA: TGTGCCAGCAGTCGAACAACGGCGCTAAACGAGCAGTACTTC

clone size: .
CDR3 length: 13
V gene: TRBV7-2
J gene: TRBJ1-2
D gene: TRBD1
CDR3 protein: CASSPTGQYGYTF
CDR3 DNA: TGTGCCAGCAGCCCTACGGGACAGTATGGCTACACCTTC

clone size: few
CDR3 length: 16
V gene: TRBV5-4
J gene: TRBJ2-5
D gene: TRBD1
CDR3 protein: CASSPGQGFLAETQYF
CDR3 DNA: TGTGCCAGCAGCCCAGGACAGGGCTTTTTGGCGGAGACCCAGTACTTC

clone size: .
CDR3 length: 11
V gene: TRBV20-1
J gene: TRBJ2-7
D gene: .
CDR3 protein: CGARSDYGQYF
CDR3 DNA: TGCGGTGCTAGATCCGACTACGGGCAGTACTTC

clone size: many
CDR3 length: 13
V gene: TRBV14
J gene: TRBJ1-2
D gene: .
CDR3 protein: CASSHREGIGYTF
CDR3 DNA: TGTGCCAGCAGCCACAGGGAGGGTATTGGCTACACCTTC

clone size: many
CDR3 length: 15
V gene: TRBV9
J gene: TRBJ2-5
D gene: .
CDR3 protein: CASSTSGALTETQYF
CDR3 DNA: TGTGCCAGCAGCACCTCCGGGGCCCTAACTGAGACCCAGTACTTC

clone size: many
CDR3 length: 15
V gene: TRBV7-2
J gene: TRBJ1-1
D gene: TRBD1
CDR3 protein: CASVQGAIMNTEAFF
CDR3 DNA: TGTGCCAGCGTGCAGGGGGCGATTATGAACACTGAAGCTTTCTTT

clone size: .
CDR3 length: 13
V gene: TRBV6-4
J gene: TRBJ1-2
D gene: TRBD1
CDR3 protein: CASSRTGLYGYTF
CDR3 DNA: TGTGCCAGCAGCCGGACAGGACTCTATGGCTACACCTTC

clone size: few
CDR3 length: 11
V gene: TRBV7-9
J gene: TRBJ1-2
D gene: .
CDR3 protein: CASSLSGGYTF
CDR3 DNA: TGTGCCAGCAGCTTATCGGGGGGCTACACCTTC

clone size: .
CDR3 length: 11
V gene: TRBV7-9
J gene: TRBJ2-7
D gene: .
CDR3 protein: CASSQQIEQYF
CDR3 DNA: TGTGCCAGCAGCCAACAGATCGAGCAGTACTTC

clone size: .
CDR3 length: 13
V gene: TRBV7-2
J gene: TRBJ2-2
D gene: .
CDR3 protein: CASSFKRSGELFF
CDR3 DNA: TGTGCCAGCAGCTTTAAAAGGTCCGGGGAGCTGTTTTTT

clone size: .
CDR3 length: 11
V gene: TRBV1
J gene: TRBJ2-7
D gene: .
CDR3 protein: CTSSRPYEQYF
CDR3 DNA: TGCACCAGCAGCCGACCCTACGAGCAGTACTTC

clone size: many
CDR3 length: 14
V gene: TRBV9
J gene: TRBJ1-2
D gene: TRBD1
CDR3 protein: CASSTGQGVYGYTF
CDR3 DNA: TGTGCCAGCAGCACGGGACAGGGGGTCTATGGCTACACCTTC

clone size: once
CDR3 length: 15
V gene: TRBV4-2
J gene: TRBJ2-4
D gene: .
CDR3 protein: CASSQELDPARVQYF
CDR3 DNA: TGTGCCAGCAGCCAAGAGTTGGACCCAGCCCGGGTTCAGTACTTC

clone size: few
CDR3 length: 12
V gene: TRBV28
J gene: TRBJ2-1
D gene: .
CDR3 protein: CASTSGGSEQFF
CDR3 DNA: TGTGCCAGCACCTCCGGAGGTAGTGAGCAGTTCTTC

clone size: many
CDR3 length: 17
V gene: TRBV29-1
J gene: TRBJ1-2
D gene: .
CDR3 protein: CSAEGLLFTGYNYGYTF
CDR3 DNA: TGCAGCGCTGAGGGACTCTTGTTTACTGGATATAACTATGGCTACACCTTC